These T cell receptor beta chains were read from a single sample in a study of molecular identifiers for immune sequencing clone quantification. TCRdb called the PCR reads again in MiXCR, with one record for every CDR3 protein. In the table there are about 86,000 distinct CDR3 sequences, around 25% of which are singletons. The sample taken for sequencing was naive CD8+ T cells from blood, with Jurkat cell RNA spiked in. These receptors were taken from a human donor in good health. Some libraries in this study had Jurkat cell RNA spiked in. Both conserved end residues are part of each CDR3. A D gene is named only where the DNA matches it firmly. A row's size may be missing; if present it is once, few, many or a size class.

size | J | V | D | DNA | CDR3
many | TRBJ1-1 | TRBV19 | . | TGTGCCAGTAGTAGACTGCGGCATGAAGCTTTCTTT | CASSRLRHEAFF
. | TRBJ1-1 | TRBV5-3 | . | TGTGCCAGCAGCATTGACACGAGGAACACTGAAGCTTTCTTT | CASSIDTRNTEAFF
. | TRBJ1-1 | TRBV24-1 | . | TGTGCCACCAGTACACGGGGGAGCACTGAAGCTTTCTTT | CATSTRGSTEAFF
many | TRBJ2-1 | TRBV6-5 | . | TGTGCCAGCAGTTACCTTAGCGGTCCTCGCAGTGAGCAGTTCTTC | CASSYLSGPRSEQFF
. | TRBJ2-7 | TRBV6-5 | . | TGTGCCAGCAGTTACTCGCGGCAAAACGAGCAGTACTTC | CASSYSRQNEQYF
many | TRBJ2-3 | TRBV2 | TRBD2 | TGTGCCAGCAGTGTTATCGGGAGCGGGAGGGCCTTACTTAGCACAGATACGCAGTATTTT | CASSVIGSGRALLSTDTQYF
. | TRBJ2-1 | TRBV30 | TRBD1 | TGTGCCTGGAGGGACAGGAGCTCCTACAATGAGCAGTTCTTC | CAWRDRSSYNEQFF
many | TRBJ2-7 | TRBV6-6 | . | TGTGCCAGCAGTTACGAACAGGCCCCCTACGAGCAGTACTTC | CASSYEQAPYEQYF
. | TRBJ2-1 | TRBV6-4 | . | TGTGCCAGCAGTGCGGCGGCTACAACCTACAATGAGCAGTTCTTC | CASSAAATTYNEQFF
. | TRBJ2-1 | TRBV4-1 | . | TGCGCCAGCAGCCAAGGTTTCAGGGACCTCAATGAGCAGTTCTTC | CASSQGFRDLNEQFF
few | TRBJ2-7 | TRBV30 | . | TGTGCCTGGAGTGTGGAGGGCTACGAGCAGTACTTC | CAWSVEGYEQYF
many | TRBJ1-1 | TRBV20-1 | . | TGCAGTGCAATCCCGACTGGCATGAACACTGAAGCTTTCTTT | CSAIPTGMNTEAFF
. | TRBJ2-1 | TRBV6-2/TRBV6-3 | TRBD2 | TGTGCCAGCAGTCACGGGGGGGGGAATGAGCAGTTCTTC | CASSHGGGNEQFF
many | TRBJ2-3 | TRBV7-2 | . | TGTGCCAGCAGCTTAGACGGCACCACTAGCACAGATACGCAGTATTTT | CASSLDGTTSTDTQYF
. | TRBJ2-7 | TRBV20-1 | . | TGCAGTGCTAGGGACCTTTCCTACGAGCAGTACTTC | CSARDLSYEQYF
many | TRBJ2-6 | TRBV27 | . | TGTGCCAGCAGCCCCCCCGGCTTTGGGGCCAACGTCCTGACTTTC | CASSPPGFGANVLTF
. | TRBJ2-4 | TRBV27 | TRBD2 | TGTGCCAGCAGTTTATCAGTAGGTACTAGCGGGAGTTCGTCTCAGTACTTC | CASSLSVGTSGSSSQYF
. | TRBJ2-3 | TRBV11-1 | . | TGTGCCAGCAGCTGGAAGCGCTCGTTCGGGAAAGATACGCAGTATTTT | CASSWKRSFGKDTQYF
many | TRBJ2-3 | TRBV5-6 | . | TGTGCCAGCAGCACGGACTCCCCGACCCCAGATACGCAGTATTTT | CASSTDSPTPDTQYF
. | TRBJ2-1 | TRBV12-3/TRBV12-4 | . | TGTGCCAGCAGTTTAGGAGGGGTGACCAATGAGCAGTTCTTC | CASSLGGVTNEQFF
. | TRBJ1-6 | TRBV27 | . | TGTGCCAGCAGTTTCGGTTATAATTCACCCCTCCACTTT | CASSFGYNSPLHF
. | TRBJ2-3 | TRBV4-3 | . | TGCGCCAGCAGCCAATACGACGGACACACAAATACGCAGTATTTT | CASSQYDGHTNTQYF
. | TRBJ1-2 | TRBV12-3/TRBV12-4 | . | TGTGCCAGCAGTTATGTGACAATGGCTGGCTACACCTTC | CASSYVTMAGYTF
many | TRBJ1-1 | TRBV5-1 | . | TGCGCCAGCAGCTTGTACACCTTCCGCGAGGAAGCTTTCTTT | CASSLYTFREEAFF
few | TRBJ2-3 | TRBV5-6 | . | TGTGCCAGCAGCTTGGGTCCGTATACGCAGTATTTT | CASSLGPYTQYF
many | TRBJ2-7 | TRBV2 | . | TGTGCCAGCAGTGACTACGAGCAGTACTTC | CASSDYEQYF
many | TRBJ2-7 | TRBV4-1 | TRBD1 | TGCGCCAGCAGCCAGCTTGGGACAGTCGAGCAGTACTTC | CASSQLGTVEQYF
. | TRBJ2-1 | TRBV7-9 | . | TGTGCCAGCAGCCTTTCGAACAATGAGCAGTTCTTC | CASSLSNNEQFF
few | TRBJ2-5 | TRBV10-3 | TRBD2 | TGTGCCATCAGTGTAAGCGGGGAAGAGACCCAGTACTTC | CAISVSGEETQYF
many | TRBJ2-2 | TRBV29-1 | . | TGCAGCGCCGATGGCGGGGTGGGCGGGGAGCTGTTTTTT | CSADGGVGGELFF
. | TRBJ2-3 | TRBV18 | . | TGTGCCAGCTCAACCACGGGGGCGGCCACAGATACGCAGTATTTT | CASSTTGAATDTQYF
few | TRBJ2-3 | TRBV11-2 | . | TGTGCCAGCAGCTTAGAGAAGCGGAGCACAGATACGCAGTATTTT | CASSLEKRSTDTQYF
many | TRBJ2-7 | TRBV6-5 | TRBD1 | TGTGCCAGCAGAACCACCGGGACAGGGGCACTCTTGGGCTACGAGCAGTACTTC | CASRTTGTGALLGYEQYF
few | TRBJ1-1 | TRBV10-3 | . | TGTGCCATCAGTGAAGGACTGACCGAAACTGAAGCTTTCTTT | CAISEGLTETEAFF
few | TRBJ2-5 | TRBV4-3 | TRBD2 | TGCGCCAGCAGCCAGGGGACTAGCGGGTACCAAGAGACCCAGTACTTC | CASSQGTSGYQETQYF
many | TRBJ2-7 | TRBV9 | TRBD1 | TGTGCCAGCAGCCCCCGGGACAGGGGACCGCACGAGCAGTACTTC | CASSPRDRGPHEQYF
many | TRBJ1-4 | TRBV28 | TRBD1 | TGTGCCAGCAGTGTAGGGGACAGGCTTCTCCTGCGAGAAAAACTGTTTTTT | CASSVGDRLLLREKLFF
many | TRBJ2-3 | TRBV27 | . | TGTGCCAGCAGTTTTAGGGATAACGACGGGACGCAGTATTTT | CASSFRDNDGTQYF
many | TRBJ2-5 | TRBV28 | . | TGTGCCAGCAGTCCGGCCGGGGACGAAGAGACCCAGTACTTC | CASSPAGDEETQYF
few | TRBJ2-3 | TRBV30 | TRBD2 | TGTGCCTGGAGTCCTCCAGCGGGGAGCACAGATACGCAGTATTTT | CAWSPPAGSTDTQYF
many | TRBJ1-1 | TRBV6-2/TRBV6-3 | . | TGTGCCAGCAGTTACGTGGTGAACACTGAAGCTTTCTTT | CASSYVVNTEAFF
many | TRBJ2-7 | TRBV4-3 | TRBD1 | TGCGCCAGCAGCCCTGGACAGGGGGTTTCCTACGAGCAGTACTTC | CASSPGQGVSYEQYF
. | TRBJ2-2 | TRBV7-6 | . | TGTGCCAGCACCCCCGGGGCCGGGGAGCTGTTTTTT | CASTPGAGELFF
many | TRBJ2-3 | TRBV12-3/TRBV12-4 | . | TGTGCCAGCAGTTTGGCCGGCCGCACAGATACGCAGTATTTT | CASSLAGRTDTQYF
. | TRBJ2-3 | TRBV11-2 | . | TGTGCCAGCAGCGCGCACGGGACGGAGCCTACAGATACGCAGTATTTT | CASSAHGTEPTDTQYF
many | TRBJ2-5 | TRBV7-9 | . | TGTGCCAGCACTACCGCCCAAGAGACCCAGTACTTC | CASTTAQETQYF
. | TRBJ1-4 | TRBV19 | TRBD1 | TGTGCCAGCAGGGACAGTGAAAAACTGTTTTTT | CASRDSEKLFF
many | TRBJ1-1 | TRBV7-9 | . | TGTGCCAGCAGCTTAGTTATAGGTACGAACACTGAAGCTTTCTTT | CASSLVIGTNTEAFF
. | TRBJ1-2 | TRBV4-1 | . | TGCGCCAGCAGCCAAGTAAGCCCTAAGCCACCCTATGGCTACACCTTC | CASSQVSPKPPYGYTF
few | TRBJ2-1 | TRBV21-1 | . | TGTGCCAGCAGCAAAGGTGGACTAACGCCAGGAAGGGATGAGCAGTTCTTC | CASSKGGLTPGRDEQFF
many | TRBJ2-7 | TRBV5-6 | . | TGTGCCAGCAGCCATAGGGCGGGGAACGAGCAGTACTTC | CASSHRAGNEQYF
many | TRBJ1-1 | TRBV5-8 | . | TGTGCCAGCAGTTTTACATATCCTGAAGCTTTCTTT | CASSFTYPEAFF
. | TRBJ2-7 | TRBV12-3/TRBV12-4 | . | TGTGCCAGCAGTTTTGGGCAGAGCTCCTACGAGCAGTACTTC | CASSFGQSSYEQYF